A selection of T cell receptor beta chains follows, all from one sample in a study of PD-1 blockade in classical Hodgkin lymphoma. The protocol was immunoSEQ multiplex PCR, while the TCRdb copy is restricted to in-frame clones and leaves out a portion. The table records some 30,000 clones, 80% to 95% of them present only once. Sequencing used CD4+ T cells from blood, obtained before the fourth cycle of nivolumab. These receptor sequences come from a human donor with classical Hodgkin lymphoma. The CDR3 runs from the conserved cysteine through the conserved F or W. D genes are given only for firm matches. Only some rows state a clone size, as once, few, many or a class for expanded clones.

d_call,clone_size,v_call,j_call,cdr3_nt,cdr3_aa
-,once,TRBV15,TRBJ2-1,TGTGCCACCAGCAGAGGTCGTGGGACGGCCTACAATGAGCAGTTCTTC,CATSRGRGTAYNEQFF
-,-,TRBV15,TRBJ1-4,TGTGCCACGTCGCAGGGTCAAGAAAAACTGTTTTTT,CATSQGQEKLFF
-,-,TRBV5-1,TRBJ1-1,TGCGCCAGCAGCTTGCTCGCTGGCAGCCTCATGAACACTGAAGCTTTCTTT,CASSLLAGSLMNTEAFF
-,-,TRBV5-5,TRBJ1-4,TGTGCCAGCAGCTTGGTTACGGGACCTGCAACTAATGAAAAACTGTTTTTT,CASSLVTGPATNEKLFF
TRBD2,-,TRBV11-3,TRBJ2-3,TGTGCCAGCAGCTTAGGCCAGCGGGAAAGCACAGATACGCAGTATTTT,CASSLGQRESTDTQYF
-,few,TRBV2,TRBJ1-4,TGTGCCAGCAGTAAGGAGGGCAGTTTAAGTGAAAAACTGTTTTTT,CASSKEGSLSEKLFF
-,-,TRBV7-9,TRBJ1-1,TGTGCCAGCAGCTTATCGGGGGAGGGCACTGAAGCTTTCTTT,CASSLSGEGTEAFF
TRBD1,-,TRBV4-1,TRBJ1-1,TGCGCCAGCAGCCAAGCATCAGGGGGATTGAACACTGAAGCTTTCTTT,CASSQASGGLNTEAFF
-,-,TRBV19,TRBJ1-2,TGTGCCAGTAGCCTTGGGGTGTTGGGCTATGGCTACACCTTC,CASSLGVLGYGYTF
-,-,TRBV20-1,TRBJ1-2,TGCAGTGCTGCCGCGGTACAAGGCTACACCTTC,CSAAAVQGYTF
-,-,TRBV19,TRBJ1-1,TGTGCCGCAAACAGGAAAACGGGCACTGAAGCTTTCTTT,CAANRKTGTEAFF
-,-,TRBV6-5,TRBJ1-2,TGTGCCAGCAGTTACTCCTCGGTTCTCTATGGCTACACCTTC,CASSYSSVLYGYTF
-,-,TRBV5-1,TRBJ1-2,TGCGCCAGCAGCTTGGTCAGAGCTAACTATGGCTACACCTTC,CASSLVRANYGYTF
TRBD2,-,TRBV11-3,TRBJ2-1,TGTGCCAGCAGCTTAGGGGGACTAGCGGGGTACAATGAGCAGTTCTTC,CASSLGGLAGYNEQFF
-,-,TRBV10-3,TRBJ1-6,TGTGCCATCAGAAGCTTTAATTCACCCCTCCACTTT,CAIRSFNSPLHF
TRBD2,-,TRBV5-1,TRBJ2-5,TGCGCCAGCAGCGAAGGGACTAGCGGGAGCGTCACCCAGTACTTC,CASSEGTSGSVTQYF
TRBD1,-,TRBV4-1,TRBJ2-7,TGCGCCAGCAGCCAAGGACCGGGACAGGGGGACCTGACAGGAGCCTACGAGCAGTACTTC,CASSQGPGQGDLTGAYEQYF
-,-,TRBV5-1,TRBJ1-2,TGCGCCAGCAGCTTGGATGCACACTATGGCTACACCTTC,CASSLDAHYGYTF
-,-,TRBV18,TRBJ1-6,TGTGCCAGCTCACCACAACGCTTGAGCTCCTATAATTCACCCCTCCACTTT,CASSPQRLSSYNSPLHF
-,-,TRBV5-4,TRBJ2-5,TGTGCCAGCAGCAAACAGGGCCAAGAGACCCAGTACTTC,CASSKQGQETQYF
-,-,TRBV7-9,TRBJ2-2,TGTGCCAGCAGCCGTCGAGATCTAAACACCGGGGAGCTGTTTTTT,CASSRRDLNTGELFF
TRBD2,-,TRBV10-3,TRBJ2-2,TGTGCCATCAGACGACTAGCGGAGAACACCGGGGAGCTGTTTTTT,CAIRRLAENTGELFF
TRBD2,-,TRBV5-1,TRBJ2-7,TGCGCCAGCAGCTCCGGACTAGCGGGAGTAGCGAGCTCCTACGAGCAGTACTTC,CASSSGLAGVASSYEQYF
-,-,TRBV18,TRBJ2-1,TGTGCCAGCAACCCTTCGGAAGTGGGAGTATCAAAAACCAACTACAATGAGCAGTTCTTC,CASNPSEVGVSKTNYNEQFF
TRBD2,-,TRBV9,TRBJ2-1,TGTGCCAGCAGCTCCCGGACAGGGACTAGCGGGAGAGGTGAGCAGTTCTTC,CASSSRTGTSGRGEQFF
-,-,TRBV6-1,TRBJ2-2,TGTGCCAGCAGTGAACGCGTTCCTTCCACCGGGGAGCTGTTTTTT,CASSERVPSTGELFF
-,-,TRBV6-6,TRBJ1-1,TGTGCCAGCAGTCCCGGGAGGGGCGTAAACACTGAAGCTTTCTTT,CASSPGRGVNTEAFF
-,-,TRBV18,TRBJ2-3,TGTGCCAGCTCTCAATGGACTAGCACAGATACGCAGTATTTT,CASSQWTSTDTQYF
-,-,TRBV5-5,TRBJ2-7,TGTGCCAGCAGCTTGCTCTCCTCAGCGGGTCGCTACGAGCAGTACTTC,CASSLLSSAGRYEQYF
-,-,TRBV2,TRBJ2-7,TGTGCCAGCAGGGAAGCTTTAGCTCTCTACGAGCAGTACTTC,CASREALALYEQYF
-,once,TRBV2,TRBJ1-1,TGTGCCAGCAAGGGCGACATGAACACTGAAGCTTTCTTT,CASKGDMNTEAFF
TRBD2,-,TRBV6-5,TRBJ2-3,TGTGCCAGCAGTTTACTCGGGGGGTTTGGCACAGATACGCAGTATTTT,CASSLLGGFGTDTQYF
TRBD1,-,TRBV2,TRBJ1-5,TGTGCCAGCAGCCCTCGACAGGGTAGCAATCAGCCCCAGCATTTT,CASSPRQGSNQPQHF
-,-,TRBV4-1,TRBJ1-2,TGCGCCAGCAGCCAAGATTTGGCAGGCCCTGGTGGCTACACCTTC,CASSQDLAGPGGYTF
TRBD1,once,TRBV5-4,TRBJ1-1,TGTGCCAGCAGGGCAGGGGGCGCGACAATAACTGAAGCTTTCTTT,CASRAGGATITEAFF
-,-,TRBV7-9,TRBJ1-2,TGTGCCAGCAGCTTAGAGGGGAGACCCTATGGCTACACCTTC,CASSLEGRPYGYTF